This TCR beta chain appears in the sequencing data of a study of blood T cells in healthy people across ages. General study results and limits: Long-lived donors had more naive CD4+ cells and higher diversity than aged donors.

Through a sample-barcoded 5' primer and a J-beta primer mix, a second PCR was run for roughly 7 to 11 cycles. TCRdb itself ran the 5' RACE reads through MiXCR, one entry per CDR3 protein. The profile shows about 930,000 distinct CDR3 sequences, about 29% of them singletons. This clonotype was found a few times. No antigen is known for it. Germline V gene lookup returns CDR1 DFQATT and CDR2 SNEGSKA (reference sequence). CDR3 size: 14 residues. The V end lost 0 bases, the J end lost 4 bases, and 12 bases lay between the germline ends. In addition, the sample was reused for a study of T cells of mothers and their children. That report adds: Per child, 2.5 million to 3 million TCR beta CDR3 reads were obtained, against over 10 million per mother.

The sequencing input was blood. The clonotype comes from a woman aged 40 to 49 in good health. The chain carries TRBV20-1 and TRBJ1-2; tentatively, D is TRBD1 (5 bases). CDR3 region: CSARDGTGIYGYTF. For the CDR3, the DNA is TGCAGTGCTAGAGATGGAACAGGAATCTATGGCTACACCTTC.